The present T cell receptor (beta chain) was sequenced within a study of blood T cells in healthy people across ages. This clonotype was seen many times. The antigen remains unidentified. Study-wide points: Diversity was higher, and naive CD4+ cells more numerous, in long-lived donors than in aged donors. The fall in TCR beta diversity per million T cells was roughly linear with age.

Germline CDR1 is SGHRS and CDR2 is YFSETQ. V was pared by 4 bases and J by 12 bases, with 20 bases of the junction left unmatched. The CDR3 totals 17 residues. Primed by a sample-barcoded 5' primer and a J-beta primer mix, a second PCR proceeded for 7 to 11 cycles. TCRdb re-analysed the 5' RACE reads in MiXCR, keeping a single row per CDR3 protein. The data show some 790,000 distinct CDR3 sequences, about 28% seen once. The clonotype was recovered from a woman of 80 years or more in good health. The chain links TRBV5-1 to TRBJ2-1; 9 bases fit TRBD1. Sequences were obtained from blood. Here the CDR3 DNA reads TGCGCCAGCAGCCCGGATGGACAGGGGTCGATCCCCACAGTGCAGTTCTTC. It specifies CASSPDGQGSIPTVQFF. Based on the CDR3 plus reference TRBV5-1 and TRBJ2-1, the full variable domain is KAGVTQTPRYLIKTRGQQVTLSCSPISGHRSVSWYQQTPGQGLQFLFEYFSETQRNKGNFPGRFSGRQFSNSRSEMNVSTLELGDSALYLCASSPDGQGSIPTVQFFGPGTRLTVL.